This TCR beta chain was identified in a study of cytomegalovirus exposure and HLA in healthy donors. It was healthy bone marrow donors who served as donors. Donors were ostensibly healthy at sampling, although undocumented immune exposures were probable. PCR primers comprised 60 Vbeta and 13 Jbeta primers. The method was immunoSEQ multiplex PCR; TCRdb's version includes in-frame clones alone and lacks a portion of them. The sample yields some 240,000 clones, about nine tenths seen once. CDR3 size: 12 residues. Germline lookup yields CDR1 SGHTA and CDR2 FQGNSA. Trimming shortened V by 1 base and J by 7 bases, and 4 bases separated the two germline ends. With respect to this clone: Its antigen remains unknown.

Study-level points and caveats: V- and J-gene trimming of TCR beta was linked (in a later analysis) to a missense DCLRE1C variant. Indistinguishability led to the exclusion of some V segments, TRBV6-2 and TRBV6-3 included.

What was sequenced was PBMCs. The clonotype was recovered from a girl aged 2-15 years in good health and CMV-seronegative. The chain is built from TRBV7-2 and TRBJ2-2, with unresolved D. CDR3 bases: TGTGCCAGCAGCTTAGTCTTCGGGGAGCTGTTTTTT. Its protein is CASSLVFGELFF.